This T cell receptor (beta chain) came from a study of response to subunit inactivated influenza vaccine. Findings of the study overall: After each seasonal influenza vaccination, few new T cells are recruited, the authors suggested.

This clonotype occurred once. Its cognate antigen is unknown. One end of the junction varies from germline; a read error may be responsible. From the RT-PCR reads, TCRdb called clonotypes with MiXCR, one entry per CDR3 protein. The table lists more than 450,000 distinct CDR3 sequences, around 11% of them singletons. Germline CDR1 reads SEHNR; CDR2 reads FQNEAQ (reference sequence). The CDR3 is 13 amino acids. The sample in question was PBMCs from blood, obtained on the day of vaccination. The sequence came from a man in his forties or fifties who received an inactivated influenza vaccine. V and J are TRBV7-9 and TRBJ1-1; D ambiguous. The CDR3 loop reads CARSLFLNHVPFF. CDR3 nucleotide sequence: TGTGCCAGGAGCTTATTCCTGAACCACGTCCCTTTCTTT.